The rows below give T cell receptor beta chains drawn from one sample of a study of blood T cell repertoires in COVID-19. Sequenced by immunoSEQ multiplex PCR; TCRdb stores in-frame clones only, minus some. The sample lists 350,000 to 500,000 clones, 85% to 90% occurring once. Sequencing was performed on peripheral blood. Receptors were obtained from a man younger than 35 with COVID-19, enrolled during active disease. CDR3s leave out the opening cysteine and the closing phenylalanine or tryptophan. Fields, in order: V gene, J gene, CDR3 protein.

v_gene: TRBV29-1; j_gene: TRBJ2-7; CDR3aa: SVAGTTSYEQY
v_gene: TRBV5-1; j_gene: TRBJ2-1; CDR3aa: ASSLALAGGPYNEQF
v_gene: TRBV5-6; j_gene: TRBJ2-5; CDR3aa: ASSLVPPQETQY
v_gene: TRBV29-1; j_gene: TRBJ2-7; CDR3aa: SFRDTPYEQY
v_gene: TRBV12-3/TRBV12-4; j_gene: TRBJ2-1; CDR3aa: ASSPGSYNEQF
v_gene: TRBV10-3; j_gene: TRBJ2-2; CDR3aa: AISDRGQGNGELF
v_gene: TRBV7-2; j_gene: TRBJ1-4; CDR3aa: ASSARQGTNEKLF
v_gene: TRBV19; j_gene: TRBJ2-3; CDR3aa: ASSTYGQAKDTQY
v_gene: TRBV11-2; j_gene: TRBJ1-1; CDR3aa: ASSRGLPEAF
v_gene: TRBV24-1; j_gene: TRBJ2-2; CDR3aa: ATSDPLLSGTGELF
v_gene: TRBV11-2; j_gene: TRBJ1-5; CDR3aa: ASSKKQGARQPQH
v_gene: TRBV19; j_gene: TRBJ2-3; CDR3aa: ASTPGQGTFTDTQY
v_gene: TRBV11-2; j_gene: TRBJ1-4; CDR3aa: ASSLDRNEKLF
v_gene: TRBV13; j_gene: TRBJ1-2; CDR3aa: ASSFLQGVDGYT
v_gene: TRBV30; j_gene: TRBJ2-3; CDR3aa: AWSARRGGRAGSDTQY
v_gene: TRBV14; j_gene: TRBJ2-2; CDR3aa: ASSQPRQDTGELF
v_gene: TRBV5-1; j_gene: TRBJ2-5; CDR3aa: ASSRNTGYQETQY
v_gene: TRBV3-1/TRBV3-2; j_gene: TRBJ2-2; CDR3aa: ASGSRGPGELF
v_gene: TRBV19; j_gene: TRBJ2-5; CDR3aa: ASRGTGGQETQY
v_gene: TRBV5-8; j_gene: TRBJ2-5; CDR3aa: ASYRVIRETQY